This TCR beta chain originates from a study of cytomegalovirus exposure and HLA in healthy donors. It was with 60 Vbeta and 13 Jbeta primers that the PCR ran. Methods used by the authors: Around 11 million shared chains were among the about 80 million unique TCR beta chains that a later analysis counted. Profiled with immunoSEQ multiplex PCR; TCRdb holds only in-frame clones, not every one. D and trimming were read from the DNA, whereas the V and J calls and clone size are those reported in that table. This table has approximately 150,000 clones, around 73% appearing once. This clone was seen a few times. The origin of this receptor is a woman younger than 35 in good health and CMV-seropositive. Sequenced material: PBMCs.

CDR3 sequence: CAISESPGQHGYTF. In DNA, the CDR3 is TGTGCCATCAGTGAGTCGCCTGGACAGCATGGCTACACCTTC. J is TRBJ1-2 and V is TRBV10-3; D perhaps matches TRBD1 (6 bases). Trimming stripped 0 bases from V and 6 bases from J, with 11 bases between. Per the germline V gene, CDR1 is ENHRY and CDR2 is SYGVKD. The CDR3 is 14 residues long.